The 31 T cell receptor beta chains presented below share a single source sample, sequenced in a study of blood T cells in healthy people across ages. A second 7 to 11 cycle PCR used barcoded and J-beta primers. TCRdb reprocessed the 5' RACE reads via MiXCR and lists one record per CDR3 protein. The sample has about 1,500,000 distinct CDR3 sequences, around 42% seen once. Sequenced material: blood. The receptor set was obtained from a woman under 30 in good health.

This clonotype was detected ten times or more. The CDR3 reads CSVPKSGLSSYEQYF. CDR3 nucleotides: TGCAGCGTTCCCAAATCAGGACTCAGCTCCTACGAGCAGTACTTC. This chain joins TRBV29-1 and TRBJ2-7, with D perhaps matching TRBD2 (5 bases). Per the germline V gene, CDR1 is SQVTM and CDR2 is ANQGSEA. The CDR3 length is 15 residues. V was pared by 5 bases and J by 0 bases, with 17 bases between.

This clonotype was counted once. The V call is TRBV12-3 or TRBV12-4, the J call TRBJ2-5; D is tentatively TRBD1 or TRBD2 (6 bases each). V was cut by 5 bases and J by 11 bases, with 18 bases left in between. The CDR3 consists of 13 residues. In DNA form, the CDR3 reads TGTGCCAGCAGTGTAATGGGGGGCCGGGAGCAGTACTTC. This encodes CASSVMGGREQYF.

The chain links TRBV20-1 to TRBJ2-1, with 9 bases lining up with TRBD2. V lost 7 bases, J lost 4 bases, and 5 bases stayed unmatched. This CDR3 region has 13 residues. Germline lookup yields CDR1 DFQATT and CDR2 SNEGSKA (reference sequence). For the CDR3, the DNA is TGCAGTGAGACTAGCGGCCGTTACAATGAGCAGTTCTTC. Encoded protein: CSETSGRYNEQFF.

In this sample, this clonotype turned up a few times. This chain connects TRBV28 to TRBJ1-5, with D unclear. The CDR3 runs to 16 residues. CDR1 and CDR2 from the germline V gene are MDHEN and SYDVKM. V dropped 2 bases and J dropped 1 base, with 12 bases sitting between them. The CDR3 region is CASSLLSRFSNQPQHF. The CDR3 nucleotides read TGTGCCAGCAGTTTACTCTCCCGTTTCAGCAATCAGCCCCAGCATTTT.

V is TRBV4-1 and J is TRBJ2-7, with 10 bases lining up with TRBD2. The trim removed 2 bases at V and 0 bases at J, leaving 4 bases unmatched. The germline V gene has CDR1 MGHRA and CDR2 YSYEKL. This CDR3 region has 16 residues. CDR3 in DNA: TGCGCCAGCAGCCAAACTAGCGGGGCCAGCTCCTACGAGCAGTACTTC. Translated: CASSQTSGASSYEQYF.

For this clonotype: Mismatch with germline at one junction end may stem from a read error. The V gene is TRBV5-1, the J gene TRBJ2-3, with D hard to call. The CDR3 has 14 residues. Germline lookup yields CDR1 SGHRS and CDR2 YFSETQ. The CDR3 bases are TGCGCCAGCAGCTTGGCGTCTCACACAGATACGCGGTATTTT. Translation gives CASSLASHTDTRYF.

This sequence joins TRBV2 and TRBJ2-7, with D tentatively TRBD1 or TRBD2 (5 bases each). CDR3 length: 14 residues. Deletions cut 6 bases from V and 6 bases from J, with 18 bases between. From germline, CDR1 is SNHLY and CDR2 FYNNEI. The CDR3, as DNA: TGTGCCAGCAGGACCGGGACCAACCCCTCCGAGCAGTACTTC. Its translation: CASRTGTNPSEQYF. Based on the CDR3 plus reference TRBV2 and TRBJ2-7, the full variable domain is EPEVTQTPSHQVTQMGQEVILRCVPISNHLYFYWYRQILGQKVEFLVSFYNNEISEKSEIFDDQFSVERPDGSNFTLKIRSTKLEDSAMYFCASRTGTNPSEQYFGPGTRLTVT.

This clonotype was seen a handful of times. The chain combines TRBV6-1 with TRBJ2-7; 7 bases are a match to TRBD1. The germline V gene has CDR1 MNHNS and CDR2 SASEGT. CDR3 length: 16 amino acids. Trimming took 4 bases from V and 2 from J; bases not matched to a gene: 11. The CDR3 region is CASSAPSGQSTYEQYF. The CDR3 DNA sequence: TGTGCCAGCAGTGCTCCCTCGGGACAGAGTACCTACGAGCAGTACTTC.

The V and J genes are TRBV10-3 and TRBJ2-7; 10 bases fit TRBD2. CDR3 length: 18 residues. Per germline, CDR1 ENHRY and CDR2 SYGVKD. The V and J ends lost 2 bases and 0 bases, in that order; junction bases with no gene match: 10. The CDR3: CAISEGGSGGSNSYEQYF. The CDR3 DNA sequence: TGTGCCATCAGTGAGGGGGGTAGCGGGGGGTCTAACTCCTACGAGCAGTACTTC.

This clonotype was detected only a few times. The chain recombines TRBV27 with TRBJ1-6; D unclear. The germline gives CDR1 MNHEY, CDR2 SMNVEV (reference sequence). This CDR3 has 13 residues. This CDR3 is CGSGDSYNSPLHF. In DNA form, the CDR3 reads TGTGGGTCTGGCGATTCTTATAATTCACCCCTCCACTTT.

In its sample, this clonotype was seen a few times. CDR3 sequence: CASNMGSDEQYF. The CDR3 DNA reads TGTGCCAGCAACATGGGGAGCGACGAGCAGTACTTC. This chain uses TRBV7-9 with TRBJ2-4; a possible D gene is TRBD2 (5 bases). Judging by the DNA end, TRBJ2-7 fits better; the J call may be wrong. Germline V gene data show CDR1 as SEHNR and CDR2 as FQNEAQ (reference sequence). The CDR3 length is 12 residues.

This chain connects TRBV7-9 to TRBJ1-1; D unresolved. Germline V gene lookup returns CDR1 SEHNR and CDR2 FQNEAQ (reference sequence). This CDR3 has 14 residues. Deletions cut 2 bases from V and 7 bases from J, with 14 bases between. The CDR3 spells CASSLRVFRDEAFF. CDR3 nucleotide sequence: TGTGCCAGCAGCTTAAGGGTTTTCCGCGATGAAGCTTTCTTT.

This clonotype was observed a few times. The chain combines TRBV7-9 with TRBJ2-5; D ambiguous. Trimming pared 2 bases from V and 5 bases from J, leaving 18 bases between. Germline lookup yields CDR1 SEHNR and CDR2 FQNEAQ (reference sequence). CDR3 size: 16 residues. CDR3 region: CASSLTQTISRETQYF. The DNA for the CDR3 is TGTGCCAGCAGCTTAACACAGACGATATCCAGGGAGACCCAGTACTTC. Filled out from reference TRBV7-9 and TRBJ2-5, the complete variable domain reads DTGVSQNPRHKITKRGQNVTFRCDPISEHNRLYWYRQTLGQGPEFLTYFQNEAQLEKSRLLSDRFSAERPKGSFSTLEIQRTEQGDSAMYLCASSLTQTISRETQYFGPGTRLLVL.

The chain employs TRBV6-5 and TRBJ1-1, with D unclear. This CDR3 is built from 12 residues. V was trimmed by 10 bases and J by 0 bases, leaving 9 bases between them. Germline V gives CDR1 MNHEY, CDR2 SVGAGI. The CDR3 region is CATRTLNTEAFF. The CDR3, as DNA: TGTGCCACGAGGACCCTGAACACTGAAGCTTTCTTT.

This clonotype came up a few times. The V and J genes are TRBV6-2 or TRBV6-3 and TRBJ1-5; D possibly corresponds to TRBD1 (6 bases). Germline CDR1 and CDR2: MNHEY and SVGEGT. Trimming left V 5 bases short and J 3 bases short, with 17 bases between. The CDR3 has 16 amino acids. DNA for the CDR3: TGTGCCAGCAGTCACCCAAACAACAGGGTCAATCAGCCCCAGCATTTT. Encoded protein: CASSHPNNRVNQPQHF.

V and J are TRBV28 and TRBJ1-5; 9 nucleotides line up with TRBD1. CDR1 is MDHEN, CDR2 SYDVKM, per germline. V shed 6 bases, J shed 4 bases, and the junction held 13 bases outside the gene matches. The CDR3 is 17 residues long. Written as DNA, the CDR3 is TGTGCCAGCAGCCCGACACAGGGGGCGAAGGAGAATCAGCCCCAGCATTTT. Amino acids: CASSPTQGAKENQPQHF.

The gene calls are TRBV3-1 and TRBJ2-1; 8 positions agree with TRBD1. The germline CDR1 and CDR2 sequences are LGHDT and YNNKEL (reference sequence). CDR3 size: 17 residues. J was trimmed by 5 bases and V by 5 bases; bases with no gene match: 14. The CDR3 coding sequence is TGTGCCAGCAGCACCCTCCCGGGACAGGACATAAACAATGAGCAGTTCTTC. Amino acid sequence: CASSTLPGQDINNEQFF.

This chain connects TRBV20-1 to TRBJ1-1, with 9 positions matching TRBD1. With 0 bases clipped from V and 2 bases from J, the junction kept 1 base outside the gene matches. This CDR3 spans 14 amino acids. Germline CDR1 and CDR2: DFQATT and SNEGSKA (reference sequence). CDR3 DNA: TGCAGTGCTAGAGAAACAGGGGGCAACACTGAAGCTTTCTTT. Its translation is CSARETGGNTEAFF.

The sample holds a few counts of this clonotype. The CDR3 sequence: CASSLAVNSGANVLTF. In nucleotides, the CDR3 is TGTGCCAGCAGCTTGGCGGTGAACTCTGGGGCCAACGTCCTGACTTTC. The V gene is TRBV7-2, the J gene TRBJ2-6; D not certain. The germline CDR1 and CDR2 sequences are SGHTA and FQGNSA. CDR3 size: 16 residues. Trimming pared 3 bases from V and 0 bases from J, leaving 9 bases between.

Of note for this clonotype: At one of its ends the junction is not consistent with the germline gene, which may arise from a read error. The rearrangement links TRBV27 to TRBJ1-2, with TRBD1 as a possible D gene (5 bases). Germline lookup yields CDR1 MNHEY and CDR2 SMNVEV (reference sequence). The CDR3 loop spans 14 amino acids. The CDR3 loop is CASSLKGASYGHTF. In DNA form, the CDR3 reads TGTGCCAGCAGCCTGAAAGGGGCCAGCTATGGCCACACCTTC.

Comments on this clonotype: The CDR3 carries no conserved terminal phenylalanine or tryptophan, so it likely arises from a read error. The chain has TRBV6-5 and TRBJ1-5; 11 bases match TRBD1. Germline CDR1 reads MNHEY; CDR2 reads SVGAGI. The V gene end was trimmed by 0 bases and the J gene end by 2 bases; junction bases not matched to a gene: 6. CDR3 size: 18 residues. As DNA, the CDR3 is TGTGCCAGCAGTTACTCCGGGACAGGGGGAGGAGGCAATCAGCCCCAGCATCTT. Encoded protein: CASSYSGTGGGGNQPQHL.

The rearrangement uses TRBV7-8 and TRBJ2-2; tentatively, D is TRBD2 (6 bases). This CDR3 comprises 15 residues. CDR1 is SGHVS, CDR2 FQNEAQ, per germline. V shed 3 bases and J shed 1 base, with 9 bases lying between them. This CDR3 is CASSLVAVNTGELFF. The CDR3, as DNA: TGTGCCAGCAGCTTGGTAGCGGTGAACACCGGGGAGCTGTTTTTT.

Turning to this clonotype: Its ends do not fully match the called genes, so a read error is possible. This chain joins TRBV11-2 and TRBJ2-1; D possibly corresponds to TRBD2 (6 bases). Germline CDR1 reads SGHAT; CDR2 reads FQNNGV. This CDR3 spans 14 amino acids. The CDR3 is CASSVDRRGREQFF. CDR3 sequence (DNA): TGTGCCAGCAGCGTAGATCGGCGGGGACGCGAGCAGTTCTTC.

The chain recombines TRBV20-1 with TRBJ1-4, with D tentatively TRBD1 (6 bases). V lost 6 bases to trimming and J lost 6 bases, with 17 bases between them. Looked up from germline, CDR1 is DFQATT and CDR2 is SNEGSKA (reference sequence). The CDR3 contains 14 residues. The CDR3 nucleotides read TGCAGTGCCCCTACACAGGGCGCATATGAAAAACTGTTTTTT. It codes for CSAPTQGAYEKLFF.

The chain recombines TRBV6-1 with TRBJ2-5; TRBD1 aligns across 7 bases. This CDR3 is 16 amino acids long. Per the germline V gene, CDR1 is MNHNS and CDR2 is SASEGT. The trim removed 6 bases at V and 0 bases at J, leaving 10 bases unmatched. CDR3 amino acids: CASSPMGQPYQETQYF. The CDR3 region has the DNA TGTGCCAGCAGCCCAATGGGACAGCCGTACCAAGAGACCCAGTACTTC.

This clonotype occurred a few times. The V call is TRBV7-2, the J call TRBJ1-3, with 8 bases matching TRBD1. This CDR3 is 17 amino acids long. The V segment lost 5 bases and the J segment 4 bases; nucleotides outside the gene matches: 13. In germline, CDR1 is SGHTA, CDR2 FQGNSA. CDR3 amino acids: CASSRQRGTGAGNTIYF. DNA for the CDR3: TGTGCCAGCAGCCGGCAGAGGGGGACAGGAGCCGGAAACACCATATATTTT.

This clonotype was found once. The rearrangement uses TRBV14 and TRBJ2-7, with a weak D call TRBD1 (5 bases). This CDR3 region has 15 residues. Germline-derived CDR1 and CDR2 are SGHDN and FVKESK. V dropped 3 bases and J dropped 0 bases, with 12 bases sitting between them. This CDR3 is CASSQWGEPSYEQYF. CDR3 coding DNA: TGTGCCAGCAGCCAGTGGGGCGAACCCTCCTACGAGCAGTACTTC.

CDR3 sequence: CASSLEGGQNKHF. The CDR3 region has the DNA TGTGCCAGCAGCTTAGAAGGAGGGCAGAATAAGCATTTT. The chain joins TRBV7-2 to TRBJ1-5; D unresolved. This CDR3 contains 13 residues. Deletions cut 1 base from V and 14 bases from J, with 15 bases between. Germline V CDR1 and CDR2: SGHTA, FQGNSA.

The V and J genes are TRBV10-3 and TRBJ1-2; D gene uncertain. V lost 2 bases, J lost 8 bases, and 12 bases lay in between. Looked up from germline, CDR1 is ENHRY and CDR2 is SYGVKD. The CDR3 loop spans 13 amino acids. In nucleotides, the CDR3 is TGTGCCATCAGTGAGGAAAATCCCAGCGGCTACACCTTC. Translated, it gives CAISEENPSGYTF.

The chain joins TRBV6-1 to TRBJ2-3; 8 bases align to TRBD1. CDR3 length equals 18 residues. V lost 4 bases and J lost 0; bases outside the gene matches: 12. Germline lookup yields CDR1 MNHNS and CDR2 SASEGT. CDR3 sequence: CASSGTGTGLSSTDTQYF. DNA of the CDR3: TGTGCCAGCAGTGGAACCGGGACAGGCCTCTCTAGCACAGATACGCAGTATTTT.

Note on this clonotype: One base away lies a much larger clone, so this may be a sequencing read error. The chain couples TRBV6-6 to TRBJ1-1, with 9 bases lining up with TRBD1. The V and J ends lost 8 bases and 1 base, in that order; junction bases with no gene match: 2. The germline CDR1 and CDR2 sequences are MNHNY and SVGAGI (reference sequence). The CDR3 length is 13 residues. The CDR3 bases are TGTGCCAGCCAGGGACAGGGGAACACTGAAGCTTTCTTT. Its protein is CASQGQGNTEAFF.